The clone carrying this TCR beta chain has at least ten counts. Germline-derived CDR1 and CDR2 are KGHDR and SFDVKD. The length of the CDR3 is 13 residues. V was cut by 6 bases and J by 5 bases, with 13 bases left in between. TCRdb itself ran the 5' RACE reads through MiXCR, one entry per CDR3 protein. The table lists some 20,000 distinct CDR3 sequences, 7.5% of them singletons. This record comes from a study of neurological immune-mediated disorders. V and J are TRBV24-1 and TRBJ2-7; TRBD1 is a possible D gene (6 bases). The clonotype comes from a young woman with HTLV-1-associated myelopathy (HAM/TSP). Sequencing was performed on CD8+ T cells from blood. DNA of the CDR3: TGTGCCACCAGTCAGGGGAGTTGGGACGAGCAGTACTTC. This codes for CATSQGSWDEQYF.